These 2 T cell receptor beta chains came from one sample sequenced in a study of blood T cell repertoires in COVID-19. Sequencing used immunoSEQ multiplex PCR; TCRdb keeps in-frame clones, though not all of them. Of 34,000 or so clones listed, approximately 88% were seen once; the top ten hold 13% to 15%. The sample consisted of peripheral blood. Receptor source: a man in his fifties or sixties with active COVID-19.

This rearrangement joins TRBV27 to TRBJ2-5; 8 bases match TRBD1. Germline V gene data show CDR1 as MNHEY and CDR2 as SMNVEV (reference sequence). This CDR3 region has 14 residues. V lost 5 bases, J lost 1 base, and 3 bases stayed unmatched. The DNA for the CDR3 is TGTGCCAGCAGTGGCGGACAGGGCCAAGAGACCCAGTACTTC. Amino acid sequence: CASSGGQGQETQYF.

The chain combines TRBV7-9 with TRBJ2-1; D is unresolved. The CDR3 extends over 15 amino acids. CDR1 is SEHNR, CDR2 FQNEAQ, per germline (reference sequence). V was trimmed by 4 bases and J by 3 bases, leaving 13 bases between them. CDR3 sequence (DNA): TGTGCCAGCAGCTCCCACTACAAATACTACAATGAGCAGTTCTTC. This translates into CASSSHYKYYNEQFF.